This T cell receptor beta chain was captured in a study of T-cell memory formation after mild COVID-19. Background on the study: In these data, TCR clusters were largely donor specific. Notes on the study in general: Clones contracting day 15 to 85 were balanced CD4/CD8; later expanders leaned CD4+. Detection of some responders pre-infection suggested pre-existing cross-reactive memory T cells participated.

V shed 7 bases and J shed 0 bases, with 10 bases lying between them. The CDR3 loop spans 13 amino acids. Germline CDR1 SQVTM, CDR2 ANQGSEA. TCRdb ran MiXCR on the 5' RACE reads and lists one entry per CDR3 protein. The table lists 110,000 or so distinct CDR3 sequences, about 24% of them singletons. With respect to this clonotype: Antigen specificity is unknown.

This clonotype originated in a young man who had mild COVID-19 (a few samples of this study predate the infection). Cell type and time point are not known. The V call is TRBV29-1, the J call TRBJ2-4; D is perhaps TRBD1 or TRBD2 (5 bases each). Sequencing was carried out using PBMCs or a T cell subset sorted from them (not recorded which). CDR3 sequence (DNA): TGCAGCGGGCGAGGGGCAGCCAAAAACATTCAGTACTTC. It is translated as CSGRGAAKNIQYF.